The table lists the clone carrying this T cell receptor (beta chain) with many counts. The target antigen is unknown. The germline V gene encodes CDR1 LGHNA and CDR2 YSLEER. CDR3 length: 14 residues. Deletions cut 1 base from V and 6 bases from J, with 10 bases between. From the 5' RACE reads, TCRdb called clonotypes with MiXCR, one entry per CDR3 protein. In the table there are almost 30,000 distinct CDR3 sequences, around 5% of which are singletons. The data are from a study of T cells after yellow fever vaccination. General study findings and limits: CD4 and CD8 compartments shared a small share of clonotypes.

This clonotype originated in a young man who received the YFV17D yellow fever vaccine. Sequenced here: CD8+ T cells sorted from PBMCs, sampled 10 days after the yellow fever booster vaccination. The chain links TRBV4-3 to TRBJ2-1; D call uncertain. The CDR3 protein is CASSQARAGNEQFF. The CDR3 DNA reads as TGCGCCAGCAGCCAAGCACGGGCCGGCAATGAGCAGTTCTTC.